These T cell receptor beta chains were read from a single sample in a study of OX40 agonist ivuxolimab in advanced cancers. Only in-frame clones appear in the TCRdb table, and some are missing; sequencing was by immunoSEQ multiplex PCR. In the table there are nearly 90,000 clones, around nine tenths of which are singletons. Sequencing was performed on CD4+ or CD8+ T cells sorted from blood, taken in a trial of the OX40 agonist ivuxolimab. These receptors were obtained from an adult with an advanced solid tumor such as melanoma, head and neck, liver or kidney cancer. CDR3s include the opening cysteine and the closing phenylalanine or tryptophan. Each record gives: V gene, CDR3 protein.

v_gene: TRBV10-3
CDR3aa: CAISTGPGTDTQYF

v_gene: TRBV15
CDR3aa: CATSRDYKDYEQYF

v_gene: TRBV10-3
CDR3aa: CAISEGQVDYEQYF

v_gene: TRBV7-2
CDR3aa: CASSLVADPQEAQYF

v_gene: TRBV6-5
CDR3aa: CASSYSGENSYEQYF

v_gene: TRBV21-1
CDR3aa: CASSKMAGADTQYF

v_gene: TRBV7-2
CDR3aa: CASSPRTGTDTQYF

v_gene: TRBV7-9
CDR3aa: CASSYGANRAKNIQYF

v_gene: TRBV7-8
CDR3aa: CASSSGLAGYPSTDTQYF

v_gene: TRBV10-1
CDR3aa: CASSESGLAGRTDTQYF

v_gene: TRBV7-2
CDR3aa: CASSLGSTGWYEQYF

v_gene: TRBV7-9
CDR3aa: CASSLAPLLSYMKQETQYF

v_gene: TRBV7-2
CDR3aa: CASSLGRMAGAGETQYF

v_gene: TRBV4-3
CDR3aa: CASSQDGLAGLTDTQYF

v_gene: TRBV15
CDR3aa: CATSRDRGLTYGYTF

v_gene: TRBV6-5
CDR3aa: CASSYSNEQYF

v_gene: TRBV13
CDR3aa: CASSLGGQFKREYF

v_gene: TRBV6-5
CDR3aa: CASSSGRTTYEQYF

v_gene: TRBV19
CDR3aa: CASSIQVTDTQYF

v_gene: TRBV11-3
CDR3aa: CASSPGALYEQYF

v_gene: TRBV5-1
CDR3aa: CASSLDTTKIYEQYF

v_gene: TRBV5-1
CDR3aa: CASSLAGPERGNTIYF

v_gene: TRBV5-4
CDR3aa: CASNQKNTRHYGYTF

v_gene: TRBV5-1
CDR3aa: CASSQAGDQPQHF

v_gene: TRBV2
CDR3aa: CASSDLTSGSGEQYF

v_gene: TRBV5-6
CDR3aa: CASSFGTGSSYEQYF

v_gene: TRBV5-8
CDR3aa: CASSPLGRSNTGELFF

v_gene: TRBV5-8
CDR3aa: CASTRGPNYGYTF

v_gene: TRBV18
CDR3aa: CASSPPVSGNTIYF

v_gene: TRBV6-1
CDR3aa: CARDGGTNEKLFF

v_gene: TRBV5-1
CDR3aa: CASSDLAGDTQYF

v_gene: TRBV20-1
CDR3aa: CSAGRGPGHTF

v_gene: TRBV7-3
CDR3aa: CASTLGGRSTDTQYF

v_gene: TRBV11-2
CDR3aa: CASSFGAGQDYGYTF

v_gene: TRBV7-6
CDR3aa: CASSPSGVGEQYF

v_gene: TRBV19
CDR3aa: CASSLGQIEKLFF

v_gene: TRBV19
CDR3aa: CATTTRLAGVNTGELFF

v_gene: TRBV27
CDR3aa: CASSLSGGPNEQFF

v_gene: TRBV18
CDR3aa: CASSPLLGEGGYTF

v_gene: TRBV6-1
CDR3aa: CASSEISFSGNTIYF

v_gene: TRBV19
CDR3aa: CASSTTGRIREKLFF

v_gene: TRBV2
CDR3aa: CASSVERNSNQPQHF

v_gene: TRBV19
CDR3aa: CASSPTRTSGTYEQYF

v_gene: TRBV9
CDR3aa: CASSVDVSFGANVLTF

v_gene: TRBV6-6
CDR3aa: CASREWRDQPQHF

v_gene: TRBV11-3
CDR3aa: CASSPGGKNTEAFF

v_gene: TRBV2
CDR3aa: CASSARQGNTEAFF

v_gene: TRBV5-4
CDR3aa: CASSRPGQGSSTGELFF